These 18 T cell receptor beta chains were all obtained from the same sample, sequenced in a study of response to subunit inactivated influenza vaccine. TCRdb independently ran MiXCR on the RT-PCR reads; one entry per CDR3 protein. In the table there are about 830,000 distinct CDR3 sequences, around 18% of which are singletons. This specimen consisted of PBMCs from blood, obtained around 5 days after vaccination. All receptors derive from a man between 45 and 60 years old who received an inactivated influenza vaccine.

This clonotype was observed many times. The chain joins TRBV7-2 to TRBJ2-7; D is undetermined. The CDR3 is 12 residues long. CDR1 SGHTA and CDR2 FQGNSA come from the germline V gene. With 2 bases removed from V and 3 bases from J, the gap between germline ends came to 5 bases. The CDR3 DNA reads as TGTGCCAGCAGCTTATCCAACTACGAGCAGTACTTC. It encodes CASSLSNYEQYF.

This clonotype was seen more than once but under ten times. The chain uses TRBV5-6 and TRBJ1-1; 8 nucleotides agree with TRBD1. The junction had 6 bases not matched to a gene; V was cut back by 3 bases and J by 8 bases. Germline CDR1 SGHDT, CDR2 YYEEEE. The CDR3 totals 13 residues. The CDR3 sequence is CASSSSAGGEAFF. DNA of the CDR3: TGTGCCAGCAGCTCGTCGGCAGGGGGCGAAGCTTTCTTT.

There are a few counts of this clonotype. The J gene is TRBJ2-2, the V gene TRBV2; a weak D match, TRBD1 (5 bases). The CDR3 spans 13 residues. Germline CDR1 reads SNHLY; CDR2 reads FYNNEI. V lost 5 bases, J lost 8 bases, and 12 bases lay in between. The CDR3: CASSPDIPGELFF. The DNA of the CDR3 is TGTGCCAGCAGTCCGGACATTCCAGGGGAGCTGTTTTTT.

Many counts were recorded for this clonotype. The CDR3 sequence: CASSQEGRTGELFF. The CDR3 DNA sequence: TGCGCCAGCAGCCAAGAGGGACGTACCGGGGAGCTGTTTTTT. This chain uses TRBV4-1 with TRBJ2-2; D possibly uses TRBD1 or TRBD2 (5 bases each). V shed 0 bases and J shed 5 bases, with 7 bases lying between them. Germline CDR1 is MGHRA and CDR2 is YSYEKL. CDR3 length: 14 amino acids.

This chain joins TRBV12-3 or TRBV12-4 and TRBJ2-5, with a weak D call TRBD2 (5 bases). V was clipped by 8 bases and J by 0 bases, with 13 bases between them. This CDR3 is 14 amino acids long. CDR3 nucleotide sequence: TGTGCCAGCGGAGGAGACAAGTACCAAGAGACCCAGTACTTC. Its protein is CASGGDKYQETQYF.

This clonotype was seen a few times. The V and J genes are TRBV5-6 and TRBJ2-1; 8 bases map to TRBD2. The V gene's germline CDR1 is SGHDT and CDR2 YYEEEE. J lost 6 bases, V lost 4 bases, and 6 bases had no gene match. This CDR3 spans 14 amino acids. The CDR3 DNA follows: TGTGCCAGCAGCCTGAGACTAGCGAGCAATGAGCAGTTCTTC. This gives the protein CASSLRLASNEQFF.

This clonotype was seen a handful of times. The genes are TRBV6-5 and TRBJ2-3; the D call may be TRBD1 or TRBD2 (6 bases each). V lost 4 bases and J 3 bases, leaving 11 bases between the germline ends. CDR1 and CDR2 (germline): MNHEY, SVGAGI. This CDR3 has 14 residues. The CDR3: CASSWRGETDTQYF. The CDR3, as DNA: TGTGCCAGCAGTTGGAGGGGGGAAACAGATACGCAGTATTTT.

This clonotype was counted ten times or more. The chain uses TRBV9 and TRBJ2-5; D not certain. The CDR3 runs 13 residues. Germline values: CDR1 SGDLS, CDR2 YYNGEE. V dropped 0 bases and J dropped 1 base, with 4 bases sitting between them. The CDR3 sequence: CASSVGPQETQYF. CDR3 DNA: TGTGCCAGCAGCGTAGGACCCCAAGAGACCCAGTACTTC.

This clonotype was observed a few times. The CDR3 reads CASSYLPGLAGGLGWTDTQYF. In nucleotides, the CDR3 is TGTGCCAGCAGTTACTTACCGGGACTAGCGGGGGGGCTTGGTTGGACAGATACGCAGTATTTT. The chain joins TRBV6-2 or TRBV6-3 to TRBJ2-3; 16 positions agree with TRBD2. From germline, CDR1 is MNHEY and CDR2 SVGEGT. The CDR3 spans 21 residues. The trim removed 1 base at V and 3 bases at J, leaving 13 bases unmatched.

At least ten counts were recorded for this clonotype. V usage is TRBV20-1 and J usage is TRBJ2-3; D perhaps matches TRBD2 (5 bases). CDR1 DFQATT and CDR2 SNEGSKA come from the germline V gene (reference sequence). With 0 bases removed from V and 1 base from J, the gap between germline ends came to 5 bases. The CDR3 runs 13 residues. This chain's CDR3 is CSARDSGTDTQYF. In nucleotides, the CDR3 is TGCAGTGCTAGAGATAGCGGCACAGATACGCAGTATTTT.

The chain joins TRBV6-1 to TRBJ1-6; D gene uncertain. This CDR3 is built from 13 residues. With 4 bases removed from V and 11 bases from J, the gap between germline ends came to 12 bases. Per germline, CDR1 MNHNS and CDR2 SASEGT. The CDR3 DNA reads TGTGCCAGCAGTGTTAAGTCAACGGCACCCCTCCACTTT. Translation: CASSVKSTAPLHF.

The chain is built from TRBV15 and TRBJ2-3, with TRBD1 matching over 9 bases. Per the germline V gene, CDR1 is LNHNV and CDR2 is YYDKDF (reference sequence). V lost 5 bases, J lost 3 bases, and 3 bases stayed unmatched. This CDR3 comprises 14 residues. CDR3 DNA sequence: TGTGCCACCAGCGAGGGACAGGGAACAGATACGCAGTATTTT. As protein: CATSEGQGTDTQYF.

A few counts support this clonotype. The V gene is TRBV20-1, the J gene TRBJ2-7, with TRBD2 matching 8 bases. Germline CDR1 is DFQATT and CDR2 is SNEGSKA (reference sequence). The CDR3 is 15 amino acids. Trimming at V came to 0 bases and at J to 6 bases, leaving 10 bases not matched to a gene. The CDR3 DNA reads TGCAGTGCTAGAGATAGCGGGACACGGCCCACCGAGCAGTACTTC. It specifies CSARDSGTRPTEQYF.

This chain links TRBV7-2 with TRBJ2-5, with 11 bases that match TRBD1. The CDR3 is 16 residues long. CDR1 and CDR2 (germline): SGHTA, FQGNSA. Unmatched junction bases numbered 7, after V lost 6 bases and J lost 1 base. CDR3 bases: TGTGCCAGCAGACCTCGGACAGGGGGCCTCCAAGAGACCCAGTACTTC. Translation gives CASRPRTGGLQETQYF.

This clonotype has just a few counts. The chain has TRBV4-3 and TRBJ2-3; 8 bases are shared with TRBD1. The CDR3 is 15 residues long. Trimming cost V 0 bases and J 1 base; bases outside gene matches: 0. The germline V gene encodes CDR1 LGHNA and CDR2 YSLEER. The CDR3 nucleotides read TGCGCCAGCAGCCAAGACAGGGGGCGCACAGATACGCAGTATTTT. Residues: CASSQDRGRTDTQYF.

V and J are TRBV6-1 and TRBJ2-2; no clear D gene. The V end lost 6 bases, the J end lost 8 bases, and 16 bases lay between the germline ends. Germline V CDR1 and CDR2: MNHNS, SASEGT. CDR3 length equals 14 residues. DNA for the CDR3: TGTGCCAGCAGCCCCCCGGCCCGATGGGGGGAGCTGTTTTTT. This encodes CASSPPARWGELFF.

This clonotype came up a few times. J is TRBJ1-2 and V is TRBV4-3; TRBD1 agrees at 9 bases. Germline CDR1 and CDR2: LGHNA and YSLEER. The CDR3 totals 15 residues. V shed 4 bases, J shed 8 bases, and the junction held 11 bases outside the gene matches. CDR3 sequence: CASSLTDRGPLGYTF. CDR3 bases: TGCGCCAGCAGCCTTACGGACAGGGGCCCCCTCGGCTACACCTTC.

The sample holds a few counts of this clonotype. The J gene is TRBJ2-1, the V gene TRBV7-9; D not resolved. The CDR3 length is 12 residues. V lost 11 bases, J lost 2 bases, and 10 bases lay in between. CDR1 is SEHNR and CDR2 is FQNEAQ in the germline V gene (reference sequence). CDR3 amino acids: CAATGPYNEQFF. The CDR3 coding sequence is TGTGCCGCTACTGGCCCCTACAATGAGCAGTTCTTC.